This is a list of T cell receptor beta chains from one sample in a study of long-term antiretroviral therapy in people with HIV. The table came from immunoSEQ multiplex PCR; TCRdb's copy has only in-frame clones and leaves some out. The sample shows 25,000 to 30,000 clones, under 90% of them seen only once. The material was unsorted PBMCs, obtained 4.8 to 5 years after starting antiretroviral therapy. The receptor source for this set is a man aged 40-55 years with HIV. CDR3s leave out the opening cysteine and the closing phenylalanine or tryptophan. D genes are given only for firm matches. Clone size is stated in some rows and not others, as once, few, many or a class when expanded.

d_gene,len,j_gene,abundance,v_gene,CDR3aa
TRBD1,14,TRBJ2-1,.,TRBV4-3,ASSRVDRASYNEQF
.,15,TRBJ2-5,.,TRBV11-2,ASSLDRSAAFQETQY
.,10,TRBJ2-7,.,TRBV6-1,ASRGLSYEQY
TRBD1,13,TRBJ2-7,.,TRBV6-1,ASGGERGPQYEQY
.,12,TRBJ2-3,.,TRBV6-1,ASSGGALLDTQY
.,11,TRBJ2-7,.,TRBV11-2,ASSPDNSYEQY
.,11,TRBJ2-7,.,TRBV9,ASSVAPAYEQY
.,10,TRBJ1-1,.,TRBV7-9,ASSAVVVGAF
TRBD2,13,TRBJ2-3,.,TRBV7-2,ASSLAGLPTDTQY
TRBD2,14,TRBJ2-3,.,TRBV7-2,ASSLGGLAGANTQY
.,15,TRBJ2-2,.,TRBV7-7,ASRSFVGPAGTGELF
TRBD2,13,TRBJ2-3,once,TRBV5-1,ASSLWGGSTDTQY
TRBD2,14,TRBJ2-1,.,TRBV7-2,ASSLGLAGGNNEQF
.,13,TRBJ2-1,.,TRBV11-3,ASSLDGPAVNEQF
.,12,TRBJ1-5,.,TRBV10-3,AIGDDRLIQPQH
.,12,TRBJ1-1,.,TRBV5-1,ASSLRAVADEAF
.,14,TRBJ2-7,.,TRBV7-9,ASSSYPRQGPYEQY
.,12,TRBJ2-2,.,TRBV30,AWSLWGDTGELF
.,14,TRBJ1-2,.,TRBV27,ASSLTWGGANYGYT
.,13,TRBJ2-2,.,TRBV30,AWSVAGLVSGELF
.,12,TRBJ2-7,.,TRBV19,ASSISPGQGEQY
.,10,TRBJ1-3,.,TRBV11-2,ASSSQRNTIY
.,14,TRBJ2-5,.,TRBV5-1,ASRLGLPSNQETQY
.,10,TRBJ2-7,.,TRBV7-2,ASSSGPLEQY
.,14,TRBJ1-5,.,TRBV15,ATSRDKSRAKQPQH
.,12,TRBJ1-1,.,TRBV18,ASSPGTTNPEAF
.,12,TRBJ1-2,.,TRBV6-1,ASNPITGPYGYT
TRBD1,15,TRBJ2-7,.,TRBV11-2,ASSLGPGQGSSYEQY
.,11,TRBJ2-1,.,TRBV21-1,ASSKGGWDEQF
TRBD2,15,TRBJ2-2,.,TRBV30,AWSGLAGGRHTGELF
.,11,TRBJ1-5,.,TRBV6-5,ASSRYSNQPQH
.,11,TRBJ2-7,.,TRBV30,AWSTTSWYEQY
TRBD2,13,TRBJ2-1,.,TRBV29-1,SVAQLAGGGNEQF
.,14,TRBJ2-5,.,TRBV9,ASSPSVGRGGETQY
.,14,TRBJ2-7,.,TRBV7-9,ASSDPQGISSGEQY
.,12,TRBJ1-2,.,TRBV19,ASSVGHSNYGYT
TRBD2,13,TRBJ2-7,few,TRBV10-1,ASSEITGGIYEQY
.,15,TRBJ2-5,.,TRBV5-6,ASSLAPGTSFQETQY
.,11,TRBJ1-1,.,TRBV9,ASSLDRDTEAF
TRBD1,14,TRBJ1-5,.,TRBV19,ASSSGTAYSNQPQH
TRBD1,13,TRBJ1-1,.,TRBV5-4,ASSLVQGADTEAF
TRBD1,12,TRBJ1-5,.,TRBV12-5,ASGSGQGNQPQH
.,11,TRBJ1-3,.,TRBV27,ASSPPGGLSIY
TRBD1,12,TRBJ2-2,.,TRBV6-4,ASSRDRGTGELF
.,12,TRBJ1-2,.,TRBV4-1,ASSQAGLGTRYT
.,12,TRBJ2-7,.,TRBV28,ASSPQRDFYEQY
.,12,TRBJ2-4,.,TRBV5-1,ASSLGGPKNIQY
TRBD2,11,TRBJ2-1,.,TRBV7-3,ASSPGLAEGGV
.,14,TRBJ2-6,.,TRBV7-2,ASSLGGAVGANVLT
.,12,TRBJ2-7,.,TRBV5-4,ASSLWAGAFEQY
.,11,TRBJ2-4,.,TRBV6-1,ASSEWQKNIQY
.,12,TRBJ2-5,.,TRBV7-9,ASSAGGQQETQY
TRBD2,12,TRBJ2-5,.,TRBV28,ASNLAGVPETQY
TRBD1,12,TRBJ2-7,.,TRBV30,AWNTGTGGEEQY